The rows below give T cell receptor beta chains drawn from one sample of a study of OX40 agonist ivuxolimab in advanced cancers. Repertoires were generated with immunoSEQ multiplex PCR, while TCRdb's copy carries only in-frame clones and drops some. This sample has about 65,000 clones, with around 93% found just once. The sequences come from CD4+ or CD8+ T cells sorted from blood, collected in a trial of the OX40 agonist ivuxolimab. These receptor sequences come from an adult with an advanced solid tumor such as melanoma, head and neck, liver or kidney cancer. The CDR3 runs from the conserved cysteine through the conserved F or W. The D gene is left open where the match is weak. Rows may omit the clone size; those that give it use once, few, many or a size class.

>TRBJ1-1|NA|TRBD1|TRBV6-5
TGTGCCACCGGGACAGGGGTCTTGAACACTGAAGCTTTCTTT
CATGTGVLNTEAFF
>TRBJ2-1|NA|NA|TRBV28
TGTGCCAGCAGTTTCAACAGTTTGAATGAGCAGTTCTTC
CASSFNSLNEQFF
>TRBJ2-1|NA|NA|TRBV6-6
TGTGCCAGCAGTTTAACAGGGTTAAATGAGCAGTTCTTC
CASSLTGLNEQFF
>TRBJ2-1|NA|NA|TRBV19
TGTGCCAGTAGTCTCTCAATGGGGACACCGTACAATGAGCAGTTCTTC
CASSLSMGTPYNEQFF
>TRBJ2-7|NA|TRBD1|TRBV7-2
TGTGCCAGTAGCAGGGCCGGACAGGACCACTACGAGCAGTACTTC
CASSRAGQDHYEQYF
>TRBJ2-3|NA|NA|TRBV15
TGTGCCACCAGTCTTCGACTCTCACGGGGCACAGATACGCAGTATTTT
CATSLRLSRGTDTQYF
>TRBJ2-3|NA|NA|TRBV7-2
TGTGCCAGCAGCCCTACCACAGATACGCAGTATTTT
CASSPTTDTQYF
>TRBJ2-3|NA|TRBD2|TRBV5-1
TGCGCCAGCAGCTTTAGCGGGAGGACTAGCACAGATACGCAGTATTTT
CASSFSGRTSTDTQYF
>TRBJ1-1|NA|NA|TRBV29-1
TGCAGCGTTGAATATCCCTCAAGTAGGGACACTGAAGCTTTCTTT
CSVEYPSSRDTEAFF
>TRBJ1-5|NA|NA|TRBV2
TGTGCCAGCAGTGAACAGTCAGGAGAAAATCAGCCCCAGCATTTT
CASSEQSGENQPQHF
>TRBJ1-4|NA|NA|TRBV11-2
TGTGCCAGCAGCTTAGCTGGTCACACCGGAAAACTGTTTTTT
CASSLAGHTGKLFF
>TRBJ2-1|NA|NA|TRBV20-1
TGCAGTGCTAGAGAGTATGGTGAGCAGTTCTTC
CSAREYGEQFF
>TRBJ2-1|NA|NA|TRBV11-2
TGTGCCAGCAGCCCCGGTTATGAGCAGTTCTTC
CASSPGYEQFF
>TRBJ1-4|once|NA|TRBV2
TGTGCCAGCAGCAGGGGTGTATTCCATGAAAAACTGTTTTTT
CASSRGVFHEKLFF
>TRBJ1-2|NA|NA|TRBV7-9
TGTGCCAGCAGCTTAGTTGGAGGGTCCTATGGCTACACCTTC
CASSLVGGSYGYTF
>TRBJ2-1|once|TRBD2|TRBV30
TGTGCCTGGAGCGATTCCGGGACTAGCGGGTTCAATGAGCAGTTCTTC
CAWSDSGTSGFNEQFF